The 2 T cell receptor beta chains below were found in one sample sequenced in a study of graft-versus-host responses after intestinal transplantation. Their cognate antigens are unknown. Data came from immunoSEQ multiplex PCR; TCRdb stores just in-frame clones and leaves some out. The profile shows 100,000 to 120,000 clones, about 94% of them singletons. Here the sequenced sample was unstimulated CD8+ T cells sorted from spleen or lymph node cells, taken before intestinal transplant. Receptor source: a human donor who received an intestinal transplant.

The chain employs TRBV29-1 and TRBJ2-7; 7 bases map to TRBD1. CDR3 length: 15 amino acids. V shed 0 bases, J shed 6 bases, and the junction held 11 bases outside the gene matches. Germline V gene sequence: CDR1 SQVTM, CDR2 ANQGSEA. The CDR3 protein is CSVEEWRQGMFEQYF. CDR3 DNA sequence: TGCAGCGTTGAAGAATGGAGACAGGGAATGTTCGAGCAGTACTTC.

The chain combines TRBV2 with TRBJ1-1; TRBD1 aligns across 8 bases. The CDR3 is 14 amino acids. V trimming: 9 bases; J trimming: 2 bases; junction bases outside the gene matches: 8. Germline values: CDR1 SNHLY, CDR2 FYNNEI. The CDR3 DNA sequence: TGTGCCAGAACGACAGGGGAAGGAAACACTGAAGCTTTCTTT. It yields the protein CARTTGEGNTEAFF.